Below are 18 T cell receptor beta chains sequenced from a single sample in a study of Ad26.COV2.S vaccination and SARS-CoV-2 variants (TCRdb year 2021). The meaning of the sample's treatment or condition label: 19 received Ad26.COV2.S at low or high dose, single or two shots; a few received placebo; per-sample allocation not given. For vaccine and placebo recipients, the sequenced repertoires came from samples collected on day 63 after the first injection. Receptor libraries were prepared by the immunoSEQ multiplex PCR assay. TCRdb retrieved this table from immuneACCESS and kept in-frame rearrangements only. Not all clones are present; in checked studies, unresolved V genes account for under half, and no reason is known for the remainder. The sample table holds around 340,000 clones, of which 70% to 90% were seen once. Approximately 12% of the sample is in the top ten clones. The specimen comprised peripheral blood, sampled in a trial of Ad26.COV2.S vaccine versus placebo. These receptors all come from a person between 18 and 65 years old who received the Ad26.COV2.S COVID-19 vaccine or a placebo.

This chain uses TRBV28 with TRBJ1-1; no clear D gene. The CDR3 is 14 amino acids. Trimming took off 7 bases at V and 0 bases at J, with 12 bases between the two ends. Per germline, CDR1 MDHEN and CDR2 SYDVKM. The CDR3 here is CASTLDGLNTEAFF. The CDR3 bases are TGTGCCAGCACCCTCGACGGACTGAACACTGAAGCTTTCTTT.

The rearrangement uses TRBV5-1 and TRBJ1-4; D may be TRBD1 (5 bases). The CDR3 runs to 16 residues. With 0 bases removed from V and 0 bases from J, the gap between germline ends came to 9 bases. Germline values: CDR1 SGHRS, CDR2 YFSETQ. CDR3 DNA sequence: TGCGCCAGCAGCTTGGGATGGGGCGCAACTAATGAAAAACTGTTTTTT. Residues: CASSLGWGATNEKLFF.

The genes are TRBV28 and TRBJ1-2, with D unresolved. This CDR3 has 14 residues. Germline V gives CDR1 MDHEN, CDR2 SYDVKM. V dropped 8 bases and J dropped 0 bases, with 13 bases sitting between them. The CDR3 DNA is TGTGCCAGCCTAACCCCAGGAACTAACTATGGCTACACCTTC. Translated: CASLTPGTNYGYTF.

J is TRBJ1-1 and V is TRBV6-5, with 7 bases that match TRBD1. There are 15 residues in the CDR3. The V gene end was trimmed by 6 bases and the J gene end by 2 bases; junction bases not matched to a gene: 9. Per germline, CDR1 MNHEY and CDR2 SVGAGI. Here the CDR3 DNA reads TGTGCCAGCAGCTCCGCCGGGACAGAAAACACTGAAGCTTTCTTT. It is translated as CASSSAGTENTEAFF.

This chain links TRBV28 with TRBJ1-1; no clear D gene. The CDR3 extends over 13 amino acids. In germline, CDR1 is MDHEN, CDR2 SYDVKM. V was shortened by 4 bases and J by 1 base, with 7 bases between the two germline ends. The CDR3: CASSSSPNTEAFF. The CDR3, as DNA: TGTGCCAGCAGTTCGAGTCCGAACACTGAAGCTTTCTTT.

The table lists this clone with a count of one. The chain couples TRBV28 to TRBJ2-4; 10 bases match TRBD2. V dropped 3 bases and J dropped 7; count of bases not matched to a gene: 12. The CDR3 consists of 17 residues. CDR1 MDHEN and CDR2 SYDVKM come from the germline V gene. The CDR3 bases are TGTGCCAGCAGTTTCCCTAGCGGGAGAGGGGGGGTGAACATTCAGTACTTC. Protein: CASSFPSGRGGVNIQYF.

This clone was recorded only once. V gene TRBV6-6 combines with J gene TRBJ2-7; 14 bases are shared with TRBD2. This CDR3 is 15 amino acids long. CDR1 is MNHNY, CDR2 SVGAGI, per germline (reference sequence). The V and J ends lost 6 bases and 6 bases, in that order; junction bases with no gene match: 7. The CDR3 loop is CASSWTSGGSGEQYF. As DNA, the CDR3 is TGTGCCAGCAGCTGGACTAGCGGGGGGAGCGGCGAGCAGTACTTC.

The rearrangement links TRBV7-7 to TRBJ2-1, with D perhaps TRBD2 (5 bases). The V and J ends lost 2 bases and 6 bases respectively, with 20 bases between them. The CDR3 is 17 residues long. Germline V lookup: CDR1 SSHAT, CDR2 FNYEAQ (reference sequence). The CDR3 is CASSLLPGSPPLNEQFF. In DNA form, the CDR3 reads TGTGCCAGCAGCTTATTGCCGGGGTCCCCCCCTCTCAATGAGCAGTTCTTC. The full variable domain, its missing parts supplied by reference TRBV7-7 and TRBJ2-1, is GAGVSQSPRYKVTKRGQDVTLRCDPISSHATLYWYQQALGQGPEFLTYFNYEAQPDKSGLPSDRFSAERPEGSISTLTIQRTEQRDSAMYRCASSLLPGSPPLNEQFFGPGTRLTVL.

This clone has just a few counts. The chain employs TRBV5-1 and TRBJ1-5; unclear D gene. Germline V gene data show CDR1 as SGHRS and CDR2 as YFSETQ. Trimming removed 0 bases from V and 7 bases from J, with 14 bases in between. The CDR3 contains 15 residues. CDR3 sequence: CASSLAGSPGQPQHF. CDR3 bases: TGCGCCAGCAGCTTGGCCGGGTCCCCTGGACAGCCCCAGCATTTT.

V usage is TRBV7-2 and J usage is TRBJ1-1; 8 nucleotides agree with TRBD1. The CDR3 extends over 14 amino acids. CDR1 and CDR2 from the germline V gene are SGHTA and FQGNSA. The V and J ends lost 0 bases and 5 bases, in that order; junction bases with no gene match: 2. DNA of the CDR3: TGTGCCAGCAGCTTAGCGGGACAGGAGACTGAAGCTTTCTTT. Protein product: CASSLAGQETEAFF. Full variable domain (outside the CDR3, taken from reference TRBV7-2 and TRBJ1-1): GAGVSQSPSNKVTEKGKDVELRCDPISGHTALYWYRQSLGQGLEFLIYFQGNSAPDKSGLPSDRFSAERTGGSVSTLTIQRTQQEDSAVYLCASSLAGQETEAFFGQGTRLTVV.

The V and J genes are TRBV28 and TRBJ2-1, with 8 bases identical to TRBD2. Trimming took 6 bases from V and 8 from J; bases not matched to a gene: 9. The germline V gene encodes CDR1 MDHEN and CDR2 SYDVKM. The CDR3 is 14 amino acids. The CDR3 region has the DNA TGTGCCAGCAGCTCGGGGGGTAGCGGGGATGAGCAGTTCTTC. Its protein is CASSSGGSGDEQFF. The full variable domain, its missing parts supplied by reference TRBV28 and TRBJ2-1, is DVKVTQSSRYLVKRTGEKVFLECVQDMDHENMFWYRQDPGLGLRLIYFSYDVKMKEKGDIPEGYSVSREKKERFSLILESASTNQTSMYLCASSSGGSGDEQFFGPGTRLTVL.

J is TRBJ1-1 and V is TRBV14; D is possibly TRBD1 (5 bases). The CDR3 runs 16 residues. V was trimmed by 5 bases and J by 6 bases, leaving 22 bases between them. CDR1 SGHDN and CDR2 FVKESK come from the germline V gene. CDR3 residues: CASSSHRRTGSSEAFF. The CDR3 DNA reads as TGTGCCAGCAGCTCCCACAGGCGAACTGGGAGCTCTGAAGCTTTCTTT.

The chain carries TRBV30 and TRBJ2-3, with TRBD2 matching 13 bases. Germline V gene lookup returns CDR1 GTSNPN and CDR2 SVGIG (reference sequence). V gave up 1 base and J gave up 6 bases; unmatched junction bases: 4. The CDR3 has 15 residues. The CDR3 region is CAWSGTSGRGDTQYF. In nucleotides, the CDR3 is TGTGCCTGGAGTGGGACTAGCGGGAGAGGCGATACGCAGTATTTT.

The genes are TRBV7-9 and TRBJ2-7; a weak D match, TRBD2 (5 bases). There are 12 residues in the CDR3. Germline values: CDR1 SEHNR, CDR2 FQNEAQ (reference sequence). Trimming shortened V by 2 bases and J by 6 bases, and 8 bases separated the two germline ends. The CDR3 DNA follows: TGTGCCAGCAGCTTAATGAGCGGCGAGCAGTACTTC. Protein product: CASSLMSGEQYF.

The chain recombines TRBV2 with TRBJ2-7; D ambiguous. CDR1 and CDR2 from the germline V gene are SNHLY and FYNNEI. Trimming removed 4 bases from V and 3 bases from J, with 16 bases in between. The CDR3 has 15 amino acids. The CDR3 DNA is TGTGCCAGCAGTGCCCTGAGTGGTGCCTACTACGAGCAGTACTTC. It is translated as CASSALSGAYYEQYF.

The rearrangement joins TRBV20-1 to TRBJ2-7; a weak D match, TRBD1 (5 bases). V lost 3 bases and J 3 bases, leaving 15 bases between the germline ends. CDR1 is DFQATT and CDR2 is SNEGSKA in the germline V gene (reference sequence). There are 14 residues in the CDR3. CDR3 in amino acids: CSASFQGEGYEQYF. CDR3 in DNA: TGCAGTGCTAGTTTCCAGGGCGAAGGCTACGAGCAGTACTTC.

The chain has TRBV2 and TRBJ1-2, with a possible D match to TRBD1 (6 bases). Germline V gene data show CDR1 as SNHLY and CDR2 as FYNNEI. CDR3 length: 13 amino acids. V lost 7 bases and J lost 2, with 11 bases in between. The CDR3 reads CASTTGLNYGYTF. CDR3 DNA sequence: TGTGCCAGCACCACAGGGTTGAACTATGGCTACACCTTC.

With regard to this clone: Within the sample, other DNA sequences also encode this same CDR3. V usage is TRBV18 and J usage is TRBJ2-3; D unresolved. Trimming took 2 bases from V and 1 from J, leaving 7 bases between them. The CDR3 totals 14 residues. Germline CDR1 and CDR2: KGHSH and LQKENI. CDR3 DNA: TGTGCCAGCTCACCAACTCGGGGCACAGATACGCAGTATTTT. Residues: CASSPTRGTDTQYF.